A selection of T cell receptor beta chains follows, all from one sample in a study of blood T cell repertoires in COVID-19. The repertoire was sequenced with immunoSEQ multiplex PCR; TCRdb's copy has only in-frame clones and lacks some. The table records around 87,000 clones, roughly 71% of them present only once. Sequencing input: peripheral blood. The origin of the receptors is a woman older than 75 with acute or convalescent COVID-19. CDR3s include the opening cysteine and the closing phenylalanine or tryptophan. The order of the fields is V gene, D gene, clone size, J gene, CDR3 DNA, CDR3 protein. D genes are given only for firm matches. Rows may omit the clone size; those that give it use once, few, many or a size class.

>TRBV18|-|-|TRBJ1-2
TGTGCCAGCTCACCACGGGACTCTTCAAACTATGGCTACACCTTC
CASSPRDSSNYGYTF
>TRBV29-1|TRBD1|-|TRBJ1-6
TGCAGCGTCAGGGACAGGGACTATAATTCACCCCTCCACTTT
CSVRDRDYNSPLHF
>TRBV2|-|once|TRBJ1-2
TGTGCCAGCAGTGTTCAGGGCTCCTATGGCTACACCTTC
CASSVQGSYGYTF
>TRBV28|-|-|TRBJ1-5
TGTGCCAGCAGTTCAAGACGGGGGAATCAGCCCCAGCATTTT
CASSSRRGNQPQHF
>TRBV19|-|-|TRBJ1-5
TGTGCCAGTAGCTCACGGGTTCGGGGAAGGAATCAGCCCCAGCATTTT
CASSSRVRGRNQPQHF
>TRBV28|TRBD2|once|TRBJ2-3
TGTGCCGCCGGCCTAGCGGGGGACACAGATACGCAGTATTTT
CAAGLAGDTDTQYF
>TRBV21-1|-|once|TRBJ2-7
TGTGCCAGCAGCCAAACCCTCGGCGGACTTGTCTACGAGCAGTACTTC
CASSQTLGGLVYEQYF
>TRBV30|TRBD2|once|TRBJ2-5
TGTGCCTCCACCGGGGCGGGAGGGCCCGAGACCCAGTACTTC
CASTGAGGPETQYF
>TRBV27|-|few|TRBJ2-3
TGTGCCAGCAGTTTATACGGCAGACATTCAGATACGCAGTATTTT
CASSLYGRHSDTQYF
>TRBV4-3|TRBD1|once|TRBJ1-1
TGCGCCAGCAGCCAAGTGGACAGGGGGCATACGTTT
CASSQVDRGHTF
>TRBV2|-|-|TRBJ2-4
TGTGCCAGCAGTGATAATGAAAACATTCAGTACTTC
CASSDNENIQYF
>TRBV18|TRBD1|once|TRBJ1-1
TGTGCCAGCTCTACACAGGGGGCAAACACTGAAGCTTTCTTT
CASSTQGANTEAFF
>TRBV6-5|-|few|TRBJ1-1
TGTGCCAGCAGGATGACAGTAAACACTGAAGCTTTCTTT
CASRMTVNTEAFF
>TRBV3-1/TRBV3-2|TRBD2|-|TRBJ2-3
TGTGCCAGCAGCCTAACGGGACTAGTGGGTGTTAGCACAGATACGCAGTATTTT
CASSLTGLVGVSTDTQYF
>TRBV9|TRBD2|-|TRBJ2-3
TGTGCCAGCAGCGTAGGAGGTGCGGGGGGGATAAACACAGATACGCAGTATTTT
CASSVGGAGGINTDTQYF
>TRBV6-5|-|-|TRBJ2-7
TGTGCCAGCAGTTCCCCAGATACCTACGAGCAGTACTTC
CASSSPDTYEQYF
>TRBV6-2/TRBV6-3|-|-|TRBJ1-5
TGTGCCAGCAGTTACCGAGAAGGGGGTCAGGGGCTTACTGGGAGCAATCAGCCCCAGCATTTT
CASSYREGGQGLTGSNQPQHF
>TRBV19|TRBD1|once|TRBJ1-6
TGTGCCAGCAAGACGGGACAGGGAAAATCACCCCTCCACTTT
CASKTGQGKSPLHF
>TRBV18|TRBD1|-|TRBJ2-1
TGTGCCAGCTCACCACCCAGGACAGGGAGCGACAATGAGCAGTTCTTC
CASSPPRTGSDNEQFF
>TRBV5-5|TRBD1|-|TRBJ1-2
TGTGCCAGCAGCTTGGCCCAGGGGGCGTACGGCTACACCTTC
CASSLAQGAYGYTF
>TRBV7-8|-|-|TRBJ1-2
TGTGCCAGCAGCTTGGACACTAACTATGGCTACACCTTC
CASSLDTNYGYTF
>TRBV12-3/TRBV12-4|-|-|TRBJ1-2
TGTGCCAGCAGTCCGCAGGGCACCGGAGGCTACACCTTC
CASSPQGTGGYTF
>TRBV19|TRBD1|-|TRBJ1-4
TGTGCCAGTAAGGGACAGGGGGCCTTTGAAAAACTGTTTTTT
CASKGQGAFEKLFF
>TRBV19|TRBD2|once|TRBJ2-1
TGTGCCAGTAGTGTTTCTAGCGGGAGGTCGTACAATGAGCAGTTCTTC
CASSVSSGRSYNEQFF
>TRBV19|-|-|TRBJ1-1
TGTGCCAGTAGTACTTTAGGGGCAGGGACTGAAGCTTTCTTT
CASSTLGAGTEAFF
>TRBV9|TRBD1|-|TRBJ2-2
TGTGCCAGCAGCAGGGGACAGGTCCTCACCGGGGAGCTGTTTTTT
CASSRGQVLTGELFF
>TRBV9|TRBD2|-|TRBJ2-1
TGTGCCAGCAGCGTTCTAGCGGGAGATATGAATGAGCAGTTCTTC
CASSVLAGDMNEQFF
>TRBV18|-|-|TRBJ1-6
TGTGCCAGCTCACCTCGGGGGACCACAGGAACCTCCTATAATTCACCCCTCCACTTT
CASSPRGTTGTSYNSPLHF
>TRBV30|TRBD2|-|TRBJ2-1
TGTGCCTGGAGTCGAGCGGGAGCCAATGAGCAGTTCTTC
CAWSRAGANEQFF
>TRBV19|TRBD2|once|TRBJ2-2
TGTGCCAGTAGTGGAATAGCGGGAGTTGGCACCGGGGAGCTGTTTTTT
CASSGIAGVGTGELFF
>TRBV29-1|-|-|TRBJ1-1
TGCAGCGGAGGGGAGGGACTCACTGAAGCTTTCTTT
CSGGEGLTEAFF
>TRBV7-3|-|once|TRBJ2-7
TGTGCCAGCAGCCTGGGGACATCCCACGAGCAGTACTTC
CASSLGTSHEQYF
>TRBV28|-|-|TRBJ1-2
TGTGCCAGCAGTTTGCGGGGGTATGGCTACACCTTC
CASSLRGYGYTF
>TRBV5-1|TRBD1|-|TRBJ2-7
TGCGCCAGCAGCTCGACAGGGTACGAGCAGTACTTC
CASSSTGYEQYF
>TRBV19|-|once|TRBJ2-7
TGTGCCAGTAGTATAGATCCGCCAGGCCGGGAGATAGGCTACGAGCAGTACTTC
CASSIDPPGREIGYEQYF
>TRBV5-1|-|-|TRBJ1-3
TGCGCCAGCAGCCTGGCCGGGAGCATCTCTGGAAACACCATATATTTT
CASSLAGSISGNTIYF
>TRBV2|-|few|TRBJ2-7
TGTGCCAGCAGCCCGCCCCGCGGCTCCTACGAGCAGTACTTC
CASSPPRGSYEQYF
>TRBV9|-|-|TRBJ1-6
TGTGCCAGCAGCCCCCAGGGGCTTAATTCACCCCTCCACTTT
CASSPQGLNSPLHF
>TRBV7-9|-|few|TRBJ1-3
TGTGCCAGCAGACCCGGGGGGGGTCCGGCTGGAGGAAACACCATATATTTT
CASRPGGGPAGGNTIYF
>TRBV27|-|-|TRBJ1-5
TGTGCCAGCAGTGTAGGCGGATTTAGCAATCAGCCCCAGCATTTT
CASSVGGFSNQPQHF
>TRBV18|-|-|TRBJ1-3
TGTGCCAGCTCACCACAGGAGAGCTCTGGAAACACCATATATTTT
CASSPQESSGNTIYF
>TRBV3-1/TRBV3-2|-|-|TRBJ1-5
TGTGCCAGCAGCCACCCCGACAGAGAGGTGGCGAGCAATCAGCCCCAGCATTTT
CASSHPDREVASNQPQHF
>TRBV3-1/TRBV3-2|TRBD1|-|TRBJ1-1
TGTGCCAGCAGCCGACAGGGAAACGAAGCTTTCTTT
CASSRQGNEAFF
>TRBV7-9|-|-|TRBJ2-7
TGTGCCAGCACGGGGCCAAGCAGGGACTACGAGCAGTACTTC
CASTGPSRDYEQYF
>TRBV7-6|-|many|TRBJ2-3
TGTGCCAGCACCCTTCAGCCCGGGGGGCCAGGAGATACGCAGTATTTT
CASTLQPGGPGDTQYF
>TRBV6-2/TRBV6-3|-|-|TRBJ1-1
TGTGCCAGCAGTTACTCCAGGGTTTTTCTCACTGAAGCTTTCTTT
CASSYSRVFLTEAFF
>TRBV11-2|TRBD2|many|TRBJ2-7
TGTGCCAGCAGCCCAACTAGCGGGATTCGGTACGAGCAGTACTTC
CASSPTSGIRYEQYF
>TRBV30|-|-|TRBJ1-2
TGTGCCTGGAGTAGCGGGCTCTATGGCTACACCTTC
CAWSSGLYGYTF
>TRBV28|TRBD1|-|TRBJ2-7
TGTGCCAGCAGTTTATTCTTCGGACAGACAGGGGGTGAGGAGCAGTACTTC
CASSLFFGQTGGEEQYF